This entry concerns a single T cell receptor (beta chain). These data belong to a study of PD-1 blockade in classical Hodgkin lymphoma. Germline V gene sequence: CDR1 SGHTA, CDR2 FQGNSA. This CDR3 is built from 13 residues. V was trimmed by 0 bases and J by 7 bases, leaving 10 bases between them. Each patient experienced a relapse that followed autologous stem cell transplantation, and brentuximab vedotin exposure varied. Sequencing used immunoSEQ multiplex PCR; TCRdb keeps in-frame clones, though not all of them. The table has 25,000 to 30,000 clones, about four fifths seen once. The TCR was taken from a human donor with classical Hodgkin lymphoma. The sequenced sample was peripheral blood mononuclear cells (PBMCs), obtained before the second cycle of nivolumab. The genes are TRBV7-2 and TRBJ2-7, with a tentative D call TRBD1 (5 bases). CDR3 residues: CASSLAGREEQYF. The DNA of the CDR3 is TGTGCCAGCAGCTTAGCGGGGCGAGAAGAGCAGTACTTC. The full variable domain, with the rest looked up from reference TRBV7-2 and TRBJ2-7, is GAGVSQSPSNKVTEKGKDVELRCDPISGHTALYWYRQSLGQGLEFLIYFQGNSAPDKSGLPSDRFSAERTGGSVSTLTIQRTQQEDSAVYLCASSLAGREEQYFGPGTRLTVT.